Presented here are 10 T cell receptor beta chains from one specimen sequenced in a study of blood T cell repertoires in COVID-19 (dated by TCRdb to 2020 to 2021). The receptor library was made with the immunoSEQ multiplex PCR assay. TCRdb provides this immuneACCESS table in a form limited to in-frame rearrangements. Some clones are lacking; in checked studies, under half of them reflect an unresolved V gene, and why the rest are absent is not known. The sample records 110,000 or so clones, 88% of which are singletons. The ten biggest clones cover about 2.2% of the sample. Specimen: peripheral blood. The receptors here all came from a human donor in a cohort sampled during active COVID-19.

This clone came up once. The chain joins TRBV28 to TRBJ1-4; D is uncertain. The germline CDR1 and CDR2 sequences are MDHEN and SYDVKM. This CDR3 has 14 residues. The V end was cut by 7 bases, the J end by 4 bases, with 13 bases between. CDR3 in amino acids: CASTATVGNEKLFF. CDR3 in DNA: TGTGCCAGCACCGCCACAGTAGGTAATGAAAAACTGTTTTTT.

The chain recombines TRBV7-9 with TRBJ1-3; D gene unclear. The V gene lost 6 bases and the J gene lost 0 bases, with 12 bases spanning the gap. Germline CDR1 SEHNR, CDR2 FQNEAQ (reference sequence). This CDR3 contains 15 residues. CDR3 sequence (DNA): TGTGCCAGCAGTCTATTAGCGAGCTCTGGAAACACCATATATTTT. Translating it yields CASSLLASSGNTIYF. The complete variable domain, with remaining parts taken from reference TRBV7-9 and TRBJ1-3, reads DTGVSQNPRHKITKRGQNVTFRCDPISEHNRLYWYRQTLGQGPEFLTYFQNEAQLEKSRLLSDRFSAERPKGSFSTLEIQRTEQGDSAMYLCASSLLASSGNTIYFGEGSWLTVV.

The chain has TRBV21-1 and TRBJ2-5; TRBD2, the D gene given by the table, was not confirmed from the DNA. TRBV21-1 represents a pseudogene. The CDR3 has 17 residues. The CDR3 protein is CASSSKALAGSFSTQYF. As DNA, the CDR3 is TGTGCCAGCAGTTCAAAGGCTCTAGCGGGGTCCTTCTCGACCCAGTACTTC.

The gene calls are TRBV18 and TRBJ2-3; 10 positions match TRBD1. The V gene end was trimmed by 5 bases and the J gene end by 4 bases; junction bases not matched to a gene: 6. The germline gives CDR1 KGHSH, CDR2 LQKENI. CDR3 length equals 15 residues. The CDR3 spells CASSSPTGGPDTQYF. In nucleotides, the CDR3 is TGTGCCAGCTCATCCCCGACAGGGGGCCCAGATACGCAGTATTTT.

A remark on this clone: The same CDR3 can be traced to other DNA sequences in this sample. The chain joins TRBV6-5 to TRBJ2-5, with D unclear. The V end lost 3 bases, the J end lost 2 bases, and 10 bases lay between the germline ends. Germline V lookup: CDR1 MNHEY, CDR2 SVGAGI. This CDR3 has 14 amino acids. The CDR3 bases are TGTGCCAGCAGTTATAGTGGAGTTCAAGAGACCCAGTACTTC. This translates into CASSYSGVQETQYF.

The chain employs TRBV19 and TRBJ2-7; 10 bases are shared with TRBD2. Germline V gene data show CDR1 as LNHDA and CDR2 as SQIVND (reference sequence). Germline trimming cut 5 bases from V and 7 bases from J; bases unmatched to any gene: 11. The CDR3 contains 15 residues. CDR3 DNA: TGTGCCAGTAGTTCCCCCGCCGGGACTAGCGTTGAGCAGTACTTC. Translation: CASSSPAGTSVEQYF. The full variable domain, rest sourced from reference TRBV19 and TRBJ2-7, is DGGITQSPKYLFRKEGQNVTLSCEQNLNHDAMYWYRQDPGQGLRLIYYSQIVNDFQKGDIAEGYSVSREKKESFPLTVTSAQKNPTAFYLCASSSPAGTSVEQYFGPGTRLTVT.

The J gene is TRBJ2-7, the V gene TRBV7-8, with no clear D. The CDR3 sequence is 13 residues long. The V end was cut by 5 bases, the J end by 4 bases, with 12 bases between. CDR1 is SGHVS and CDR2 is FQNEAQ in the germline V gene. The CDR3 sequence: CASSTLGEYEQYF. CDR3 bases: TGTGCCAGCAGCACCCTGGGCGAGTACGAGCAGTACTTC.

This clone appeared once. The V and J genes are TRBV5-8 and TRBJ2-3, with a weak D call TRBD2 (6 bases). The CDR3 extends over 13 amino acids. V was clipped by 6 bases and J by 6 bases, with 14 bases between them. Germline V gene sequence: CDR1 SGHTS, CDR2 YDEGEE. CDR3 sequence: CASIGTRGDTQYF. DNA of the CDR3: TGTGCCAGCATCGGGACTCGAGGCGATACGCAGTATTTT.

The chain recombines TRBV7-9 with TRBJ2-7, with TRBD1 as a possible D gene (6 bases). This CDR3 has 15 residues. Germline V gene sequence: CDR1 SEHNR, CDR2 FQNEAQ (reference sequence). The ends were cut back, 5 bases at V and 5 bases at J, with 19 bases in the middle. CDR3 sequence (DNA): TGTGCCAGCAGCCCAGGGGACGGAGGAATTAACGAGCAGTACTTC. Its translation: CASSPGDGGINEQYF.

The chain is built from TRBV19 and TRBJ2-3; TRBD2 aligns across 11 bases. The CDR3 is 16 amino acids. Germline CDR1 is LNHDA and CDR2 is SQIVND (reference sequence). The V gene end was trimmed by 4 bases and the J gene end by 2 bases; junction bases not matched to a gene: 5. CDR3 loop: CASSTLAGVPTDTQYF. The CDR3 nucleotides read TGTGCCAGTAGTACACTAGCGGGGGTACCCACAGATACGCAGTATTTT.